This TCR beta chain was identified during a study of blood T cells in healthy people across ages. Findings of the study overall: When set beside aged donors, long-lived donors presented more naive CD4+ cells and higher diversity.

Germline-derived CDR1 and CDR2 are KGHSH and LQKENI. CDR3 length equals 15 residues. Germline trimming cut 6 bases from V and 3 bases from J; bases unmatched to any gene: 11. Sample-barcoded 5' priming and a J-beta primer mix drove a second PCR of roughly 7 to 11 cycles. MiXCR, applied by TCRdb to the 5' RACE reads, yields one record per CDR3 protein. The table records about 800,000 distinct CDR3 sequences, approximately 25% of them present only once. As to this clonotype: What it binds is not known.

These data also featured in a second study, about T cells of mothers and their children.

The V call is TRBV18, the J call TRBJ2-7; 7 bases line up with TRBD1. The sequence came from a boy aged 5-17 years in good health. Specimen: blood. For the CDR3, the DNA is TGTGCCAGCTCGCCAACCCGGGACAGAATCTACGAGCAGTACTTC. Residues: CASSPTRDRIYEQYF.